Following are 2 T cell receptor beta chains from one sample sequenced in a study of T cell changes during pregnancy in multiple sclerosis. Sequenced by immunoSEQ multiplex PCR; TCRdb stores in-frame clones only, minus some. The sample lists about 20,000 clones, more than 75% occurring once. Sequenced material: CD8+ T cells from peripheral blood mononuclear cells, taken in the third trimester of pregnancy. Receptors originate from a female donor in good health, enrolled as a control in a pregnancy study.

This sequence joins TRBV5-8 and TRBJ2-5, with a possible D match to TRBD2 (6 bases). V was trimmed by 3 bases and J by 7 bases, leaving 16 bases between them. The CDR3 runs to 14 residues. CDR1 and CDR2 from the germline V gene are SGHTS and YDEGEE. CDR3 DNA: TGTGCCAGCAGCTACCGGGGAGGCCAACGGACCCAGTACTTC. Translating gives CASSYRGGQRTQYF.

This clone was counted a single time. The chain recombines TRBV7-9 with TRBJ2-7; D gene ambiguous. CDR1 and CDR2 from the germline V gene are SEHNR and FQNEAQ (reference sequence). The ends were cut back, 5 bases at V and 0 bases at J, with 23 bases in the middle. The CDR3 runs to 18 residues. CDR3 nucleotides: TGTGCCAGCAGCCCACCACCGTCCGGGTCTCCGAACTCCTACGAGCAGTACTTC. Translating it yields CASSPPPSGSPNSYEQYF.